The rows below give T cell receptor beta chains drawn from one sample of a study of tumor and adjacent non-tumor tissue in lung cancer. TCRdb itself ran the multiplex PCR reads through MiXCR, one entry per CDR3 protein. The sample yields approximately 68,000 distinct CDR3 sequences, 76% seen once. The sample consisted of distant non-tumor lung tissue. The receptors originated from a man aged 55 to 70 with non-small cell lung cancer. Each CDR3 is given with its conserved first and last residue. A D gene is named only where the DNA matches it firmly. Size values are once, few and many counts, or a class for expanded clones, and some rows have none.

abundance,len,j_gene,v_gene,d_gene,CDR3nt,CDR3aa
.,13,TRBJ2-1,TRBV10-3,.,TGTACCATTCGGAACGAAGATAGACATGAGCAGTTCTTC,CTIRNEDRHEQFF
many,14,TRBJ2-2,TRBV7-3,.,TGTGCCAGCAGCCAAGGACCATCCACCGGGGAGCTGTTTTTT,CASSQGPSTGELFF
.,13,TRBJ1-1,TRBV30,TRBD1,TGTGCCTGGTGCTTGACAGGGGGCACTGAATCTCTCTTT,CAWCLTGGTESLF
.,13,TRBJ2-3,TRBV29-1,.,TGCAGCGTTGGAGTGGGTAGCAATCAGCCCCAGTATTTT,CSVGVGSNQPQYF
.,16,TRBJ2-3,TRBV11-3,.,TGTGCCAACAACTCCGGTATAGCAGATAGCACAGATACGCAGTATTTT,CANNSGIADSTDTQYF
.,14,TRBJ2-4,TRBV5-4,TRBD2,TGTGCCAACAGCCCGGGGCGGGAGTTAAACATTAAGTACTTC,CANSPGRELNIKYF
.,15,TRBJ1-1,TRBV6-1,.,TGTGTCAGCAGCCCCTCGCGGTTGTCGAACACTGAAGCTCTCTTT,CVSSPSRLSNTEALF
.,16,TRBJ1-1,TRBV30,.,TGTGCCTGGAAACCCACCGGGGGGATCATGAATACTGAAGCTTTCTTT,CAWKPTGGIMNTEAFF
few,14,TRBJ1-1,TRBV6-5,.,TGTGTCAGCAGTAACTCTGACAGGAACACTGAAGCTTTCTTT,CVSSNSDRNTEAFF
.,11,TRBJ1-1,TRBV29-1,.,TGCAGCGTTGTCACAGTCCCGGGGGCTTTCTTT,CSVVTVPGAFF
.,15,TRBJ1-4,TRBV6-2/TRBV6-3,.,TGTGCCAGCATCTACTACGTTGGACCCCAAGAAAAACTATTTTTT,CASIYYVGPQEKLFF
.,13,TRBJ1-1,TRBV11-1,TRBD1,TGTGCCACCAGCTTACAGGGGGACACTGAAGCTTTCTTT,CATSLQGDTEAFF
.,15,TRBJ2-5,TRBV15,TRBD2,TGTGCCACCTCAAACCTACTAGCGGGAGAAGAGACTCAGTATTTC,CATSNLLAGEETQYF
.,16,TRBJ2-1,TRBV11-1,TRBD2,TGTGCCAGCAGTCCAGGGGCGCGGGGGGGGTACAATGAGCAGTTCTTT,CASSPGARGGYNEQFF
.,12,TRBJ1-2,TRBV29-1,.,TGCAGCGTAGGTGAGTTAGGTTATGGCCACACCTTC,CSVGELGYGHTF
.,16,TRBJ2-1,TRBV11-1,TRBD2,TGTGCCAACAATCCAGGGACGCGGGGGGGATACAATCAACAGTTCTTC,CANNPGTRGGYNQQFF
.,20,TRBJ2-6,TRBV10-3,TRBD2,TGTGTCAACAGTGAACATGGGACTAGCGGGAGGGACTCTGGGGTCAACGTCCTGACTTTC,CVNSEHGTSGRDSGVNVLTF
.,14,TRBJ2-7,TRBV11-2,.,TGTGCTAGCAGCTTAGACGGCCCACAGGACGAGCAGTGCTTC,CASSLDGPQDEQCF
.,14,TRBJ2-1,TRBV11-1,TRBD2,TGTGCCAGCGAGAGATGGGAGGGCCACGGTGAGCAGTTCTTC,CASERWEGHGEQFF
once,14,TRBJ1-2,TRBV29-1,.,TGCAGTGTTGTGATCCCAGACAGGAGCTATGACTACACCTTC,CSVVIPDRSYDYTF
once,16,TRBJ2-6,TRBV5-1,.,TGCGACAGCAGCTTGACAGGCCTCTCTGGGGCCAACGTCTTGACTTTC,CDSSLTGLSGANVLTF
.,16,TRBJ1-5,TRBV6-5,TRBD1,TGTGTCAGCAGTAAACGAGGGGACAGGAGGAATCAGCCCCAGCATTTT,CVSSKRGDRRNQPQHF
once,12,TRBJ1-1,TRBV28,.,TGTGCCAGAAGTTCGACTGCCATTGAAGCTTTCTTT,CARSSTAIEAFF
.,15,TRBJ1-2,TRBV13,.,TGTGCCAGCAGCCACCGAGGAGATGGGAAATTTGACTACACCTTC,CASSHRGDGKFDYTF
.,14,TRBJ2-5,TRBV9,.,TGTGCCAGCAGCAAAGACGGGAGCAGTGAGACCCACTACTTC,CASSKDGSSETHYF
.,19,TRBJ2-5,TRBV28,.,TGTGTCAGCAGCTCCCCTTTGAGGGCAGGGGCTACTTACCAAGAGACCCAGTACTTC,CVSSSPLRAGATYQETQYF
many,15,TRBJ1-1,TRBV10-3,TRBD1,TGTGCCATCAGTGATGACAGGGGATGGAGCACTGAAGCTTTCTTT,CAISDDRGWSTEAFF
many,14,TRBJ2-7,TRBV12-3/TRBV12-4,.,TGTGTCAGCAGTTCTTATGCGGGGTCCTACGAGCAGTACTTC,CVSSSYAGSYEQYF
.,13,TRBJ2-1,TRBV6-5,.,TGTGCAGGCAGTTGGGCGGTAGTCAATAAGCAGTTCTTC,CAGSWAVVNKQFF
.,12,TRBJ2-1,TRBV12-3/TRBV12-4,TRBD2,TGTGTCAGCAATCCGGGACTAAGGGGACAGTTCTTC,CVSNPGLRGQFF
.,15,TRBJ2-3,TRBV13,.,TGTGCCAGTAGCTTAGTGAGACTGAGCACAGATATGCAGTATTTT,CASSLVRLSTDMQYF